The 15 T cell receptor beta chains below all came from one sample that was sequenced in a study of blood T cells in healthy people across ages. A second PCR of roughly 7 to 11 cycles used a sample-barcoded 5' primer and a J-beta primer mix. In TCRdb, the 5' RACE reads were re-called with MiXCR into one record per CDR3 protein. There are 600,000 to 800,000 distinct CDR3 sequences in the sample; about 50% occur only once, and roughly 14% lies in the top ten. Input material: blood. These receptors all come from a woman aged 80 or over in good health.

This chain connects TRBV2 to TRBJ2-3; 7 nucleotides line up with TRBD2. J lost 3 bases, V lost 10 bases, and 10 bases had no gene match. CDR3 length: 14 residues. The germline CDR1 and CDR2 sequences are SNHLY and FYNNEI. The CDR3 spells CAISGGGLTDTQYF. The DNA for the CDR3 is TGTGCCATCTCGGGGGGAGGTTTGACAGATACGCAGTATTTT.

The chain carries TRBV9 and TRBJ2-3; D possibly corresponds to TRBD2 (5 bases). V lost 4 bases, J lost 1 base, and 25 bases lay in between. The length of the CDR3 is 19 residues. Per germline, CDR1 SGDLS and CDR2 YYNGEE. DNA of the CDR3: TGTGCCAGCAGCCTACGGACTGGTCGTGCTAGCTCTGGCACAGATACGCAGTATTTT. Residues: CASSLRTGRASSGTDTQYF. Full variable domain (rest looked up from reference TRBV9 and TRBJ2-3): DSGVTQTPKHLITATGQRVTLRCSPRSGDLSVYWYQQSLDQGLQFLIQYYNGEERAKGNILERFSAQQFPDLHSELNLSSLELGDSALYFCASSLRTGRASSGTDTQYFGPGTRLTVL.

This clonotype was detected a few times. The gene calls are TRBV18 and TRBJ1-1, with no clear D. Germline V gene sequence: CDR1 KGHSH, CDR2 LQKENI. This CDR3 comprises 13 residues. With 3 bases removed from V and 3 bases from J, the gap between germline ends came to 8 bases. CDR3 amino acids: CASSPGLDTEAFF. In DNA form, the CDR3 reads TGTGCCAGCTCACCGGGTCTTGACACTGAAGCTTTCTTT.

As to this clonotype: A read error may explain this, as a much larger clone is one base away. V gene TRBV28 combines with J gene TRBJ2-5, with D perhaps TRBD2 (6 bases). The J call could be wrong; TRBJ2-7 is a better fit for the DNA end. Germline CDR1 and CDR2: MDHEN and SYDVKM. The CDR3 is 11 residues long. CDR3 bases: TGTACCAGCACAGGCGGGAACGAGCAGTACTTC. Translating gives CTSTGGNEQYF.

The chain recombines TRBV10-3 with TRBJ2-5; tentatively, D is TRBD1 or TRBD2 (5 bases each). CDR1 ENHRY and CDR2 SYGVKD come from the germline V gene. The CDR3 extends over 15 amino acids. Trimming stripped 3 bases from V and 11 bases from J, with 22 bases between. The CDR3: CAISDSSGRVREQYF. CDR3 nucleotides: TGTGCCATCAGTGACTCCTCCGGCAGGGTAAGGGAGCAGTACTTC.

V usage is TRBV12-3 or TRBV12-4 and J usage is TRBJ1-1, with a possible D match to TRBD1 (6 bases). The CDR3 is made up of 13 amino acids. V was cut by 6 bases and J by 3 bases, with 11 bases left in between. CDR3 protein: CASRDSGYTEAFF. The CDR3 bases are TGTGCCAGCAGGGACAGCGGGTACACTGAAGCTTTCTTT.

J is TRBJ2-4 and V is TRBV2, with D perhaps TRBD2 (5 bases). The germline V gene encodes CDR1 SNHLY and CDR2 FYNNEI. The ends were cut back, 6 bases at V and 1 base at J, with 10 bases in the middle. CDR3 length: 14 amino acids. The CDR3 DNA sequence: TGTGCCAGCAGGGGAGAAGGGGCCAAAAACATTCAGTACTTC. Protein product: CASRGEGAKNIQYF.

This clonotype occurred a few times. The genes are TRBV29-1 and TRBJ2-5; maybe TRBD2 (6 bases). V gave up 7 bases and J gave up 4 bases, with 13 bases separating them. Germline assignment: CDR1 SQVTM and CDR2 ANQGSEA. The CDR3 consists of 12 residues. The CDR3 nucleotides read TGCAGCGCAGGTAAGGGAGGAGAGACCCAGTACTTC. It specifies CSAGKGGETQYF.

About this clonotype itself: A much more abundant neighbour one base away suggests this may be a read error. This chain links TRBV6-5 with TRBJ2-5; 9 nucleotides align to TRBD1. Germline V lookup: CDR1 MNHEY, CDR2 SVGAGI. CDR3 size: 16 residues. The CDR3 DNA follows: TGTGCCAGCAGATACTCTTGGGACAGGGCAGGAGAGACCCAGTACTTC. Protein product: CASRYSWDRAGETQYF.

Turning to this clonotype: With a much larger clone just one base away, this may be a read error. The chain employs TRBV7-8 and TRBJ1-2, with 7 bases fitting TRBD1. Germline trimming cut 4 bases from V and 3 bases from J; bases unmatched to any gene: 5. CDR3 length: 14 amino acids. In germline, CDR1 is SGHVS, CDR2 FQNEAQ. CDR3: CASSYTTGYYGYTF. In nucleotides, the CDR3 is TGTGCCAGCAGCTATACGACAGGGTACTATGGCTACACCTTC.

Of note for this clonotype: Just one base apart from a much larger clone, this may be a read error. V gene TRBV7-2 combines with J gene TRBJ2-5; no firm D call. Germline V CDR1 and CDR2: SGHTA, FQGNSA. V was pared by 0 bases and J by 11 bases, with 13 bases between. CDR3 length equals 13 residues. As DNA, the CDR3 is TGTGCCAGCAGCTTAGCGCAAAGGGCTGAGCAGTACTTC. This codes for CASSLAQRAEQYF.

This chain uses TRBV28 with TRBJ1-1, with D unresolved. The germline V gene has CDR1 MDHEN and CDR2 SYDVKM. The V gene lost 3 bases and the J gene lost 6 bases, with 14 bases spanning the gap. This CDR3 spans 14 amino acids. The CDR3 loop is CASSLSSYLAEAFF. The CDR3 region has the DNA TGTGCCAGCAGTTTGTCCAGTTACCTGGCTGAAGCTTTCTTT.

To note about this clonotype: Possible read error: a much larger clone is one base away. The rearrangement uses TRBV6-5 and TRBJ2-5; D remains unclear. Per the germline V gene, CDR1 is MNHEY and CDR2 is SVGAGI. Trimming removed 1 base at V and 11 bases at J, with 20 bases between. The CDR3 totals 15 residues. The CDR3 here is CASSYWRSSHNEQYF. CDR3 nucleotides: TGTGCCAGCAGTTACTGGAGAAGCTCCCACAATGAGCAGTACTTC.

In this sample, this clonotype turned up a few times. V gene TRBV9 combines with J gene TRBJ2-5, with 8 bases lining up with TRBD2. Germline loops: CDR1 SGDLS, CDR2 YYNGEE. V gave up 4 bases and J gave up 4 bases; unmatched junction bases: 6. This CDR3 region has 14 residues. In DNA form, the CDR3 reads TGTGCCAGCAGCAGAAGCGGGGGAGGAGAGACCCAGTACTTC. Its protein product is CASSRSGGGETQYF.

This chain uses TRBV20-1 with TRBJ2-5, with unresolved D. Germline V CDR1 and CDR2: DFQATT, SNEGSKA (reference sequence). This CDR3 spans 14 amino acids. Trimming removed 6 bases at V and 2 bases at J, with 16 bases between. The CDR3 DNA sequence: TGCAGTGCATACCACGGCGGCACTCAAGAGACCCAGTACTTC. Encoded protein: CSAYHGGTQETQYF.